One sample yielded the 9 T cell receptor beta chains listed below, sequenced in a study of beta chain features in type 1 diabetes. Expressed TCRB transcripts got sequenced, as all isolated RNA was reverse transcribed. Profiled with immunoSEQ multiplex PCR; TCRdb holds only in-frame clones, not every one. The sample has 250,000 to 300,000 clones; approximately 25% are singletons. For these receptors, no antigen is known. Study conclusions and caveats: TCRB CDR3 length was moderately but significantly reduced in all four CD4+ subsets of Type 1 diabetes patients.

Specimen: naive CD4+ T cells from blood. All receptors derive from a woman in her 30s with type 1 diabetes.

The rearrangement joins TRBV7-9 to TRBJ2-7; 9 nucleotides match TRBD1. Germline trimming cut 7 bases from V and 3 bases from J; bases unmatched to any gene: 7. Germline lookup yields CDR1 SEHNR and CDR2 FQNEAQ (reference sequence). The CDR3 consists of 14 residues. CDR3 nucleotides: TGTGCCAGCATTAGGACAGGGGCCCTCTACGAGCAGTACTTC. This gives the protein CASIRTGALYEQYF.

J is TRBJ1-5 and V is TRBV7-8, with TRBD1 matching 8 bases. The CDR3 spans 15 residues. Germline CDR1 and CDR2: SGHVS and FQNEAQ. With 5 bases clipped from V and 7 bases from J, the junction kept 10 bases outside the gene matches. CDR3 sequence reads: CASSTQIRGQQPQHF. The CDR3 DNA follows: TGTGCCAGCAGCACGCAGATCAGGGGGCAACAGCCCCAGCATTTT.

The chain links TRBV19 to TRBJ1-1; D may be TRBD1 (6 bases). CDR1 and CDR2 from the germline V gene are LNHDA and SQIVND (reference sequence). The CDR3 totals 13 residues. V lost 4 bases and J 1 base, leaving 7 bases between the germline ends. The CDR3 DNA reads as TGTGCCAGTAGTAGCAGGGGGAACACTGAAGCTTTCTTT. This encodes CASSSRGNTEAFF.

The chain employs TRBV6-5 and TRBJ2-1, with D tentatively TRBD2 (6 bases). The CDR3 contains 15 residues. The germline CDR1 and CDR2 sequences are MNHEY and SVGAGI. The germline V and J ends were trimmed by 2 bases and 3 bases, with 11 bases remaining between them. The CDR3 sequence: CASSYGGALYNEQFF. The CDR3 region has the DNA TGTGCCAGCAGTTACGGCGGGGCCCTCTACAATGAGCAGTTCTTC.

The table lists this clone with a few counts. The V call is TRBV4-1, the J call TRBJ2-6; D gene ambiguous. The V gene lost 6 bases and the J gene lost 4 bases, with 16 bases spanning the gap. CDR1 MGHRA and CDR2 YSYEKL come from the germline V gene. The length of the CDR3 is 16 residues. The CDR3 region has the DNA TGCGCCAGCAGAAAGATCGGGTCCGGGGGGGCCAACGTCCTGACTTTC. Translated: CASRKIGSGGANVLTF.

The rearrangement links TRBV30 to TRBJ2-3; unclear D gene. Germline CDR1 reads GTSNPN; CDR2 reads SVGIG (reference sequence). The CDR3 covers 13 residues. Trimming left V 4 bases short and J 0 bases short, with 8 bases between. As DNA, the CDR3 is TGTGCCTGGACGGCGGTTAGCACAGATACGCAGTATTTT. It specifies CAWTAVSTDTQYF.

V and J are TRBV19 and TRBJ2-1; TRBD2 aligns across 7 bases. V lost 9 bases to trimming and J lost 8 bases; unmatched junction nucleotides: 10. CDR1 LNHDA and CDR2 SQIVND come from the germline V gene (reference sequence). This CDR3 is built from 13 residues. CDR3 region: CASGETSSHEQFF. CDR3 coding DNA: TGTGCCAGCGGGGAGACTAGCTCACATGAGCAGTTCTTC.

The gene calls are TRBV6-5 and TRBJ2-1, with 12 bases aligning to TRBD2. The CDR3 spans 15 residues. V shed 5 bases and J 7 bases; nucleotides not matched to a gene: 6. CDR1 MNHEY and CDR2 SVGAGI come from the germline V gene. CDR3: CASSLAGGPQNEQFF. Here the CDR3 DNA reads TGTGCCAGCAGTCTAGCGGGAGGGCCCCAGAATGAGCAGTTCTTC.

This clone came up a few times. The chain joins TRBV21-1 to TRBJ2-7; the table names TRBD2, a call not compared with the DNA. TRBV21-1 is termed a pseudogene. The CDR3 is 15 amino acids. CDR3 region: CASSKVATSEDKQYF. The CDR3 coding sequence is TGTGCCAGCAGCAAAGTCGCGACTAGCGAAGATAAGCAGTACTTC.